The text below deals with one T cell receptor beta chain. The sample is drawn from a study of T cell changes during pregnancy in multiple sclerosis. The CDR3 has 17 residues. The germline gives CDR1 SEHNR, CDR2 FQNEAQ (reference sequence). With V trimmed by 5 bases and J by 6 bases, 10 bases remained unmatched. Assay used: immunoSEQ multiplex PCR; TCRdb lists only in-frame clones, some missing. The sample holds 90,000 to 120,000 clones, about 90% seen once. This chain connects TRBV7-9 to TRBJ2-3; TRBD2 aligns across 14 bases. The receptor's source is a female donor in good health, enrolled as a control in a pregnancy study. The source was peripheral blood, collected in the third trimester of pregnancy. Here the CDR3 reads CASSASGLAGGSDTQYF. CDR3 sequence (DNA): TGTGCCAGCAGCGCATCTGGACTAGCGGGGGGCTCGGATACGCAGTATTTT.